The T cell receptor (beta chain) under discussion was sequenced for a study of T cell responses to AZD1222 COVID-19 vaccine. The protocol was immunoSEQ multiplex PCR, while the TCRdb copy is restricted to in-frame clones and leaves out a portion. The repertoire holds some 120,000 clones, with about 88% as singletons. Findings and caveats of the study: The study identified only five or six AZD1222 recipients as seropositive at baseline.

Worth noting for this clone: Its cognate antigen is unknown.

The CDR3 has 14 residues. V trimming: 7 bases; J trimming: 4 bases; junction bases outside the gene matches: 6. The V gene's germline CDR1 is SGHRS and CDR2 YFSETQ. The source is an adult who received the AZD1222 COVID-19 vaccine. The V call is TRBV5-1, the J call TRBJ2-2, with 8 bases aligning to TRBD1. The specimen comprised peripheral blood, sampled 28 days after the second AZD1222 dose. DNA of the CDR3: TGCGCCAGCGGACAGGGAATGGTCACCGGGGAGCTGTTTTTT. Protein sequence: CASGQGMVTGELFF.